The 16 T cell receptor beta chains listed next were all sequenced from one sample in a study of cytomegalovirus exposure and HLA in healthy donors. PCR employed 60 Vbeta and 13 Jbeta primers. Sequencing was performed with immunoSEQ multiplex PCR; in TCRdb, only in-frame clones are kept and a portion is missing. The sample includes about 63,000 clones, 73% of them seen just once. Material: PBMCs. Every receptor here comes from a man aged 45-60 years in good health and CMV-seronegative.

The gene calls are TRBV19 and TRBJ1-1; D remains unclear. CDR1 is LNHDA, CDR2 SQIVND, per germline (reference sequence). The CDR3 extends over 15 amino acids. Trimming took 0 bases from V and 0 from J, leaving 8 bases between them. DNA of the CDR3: TGTGCCAGTAGTATAGACAGCAGGATGAACACTGAAGCTTTCTTT. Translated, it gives CASSIDSRMNTEAFF.

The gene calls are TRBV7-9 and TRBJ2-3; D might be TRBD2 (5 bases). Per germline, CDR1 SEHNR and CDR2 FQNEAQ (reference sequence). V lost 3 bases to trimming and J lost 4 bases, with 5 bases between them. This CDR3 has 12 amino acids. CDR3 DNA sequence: TGTGCCAGCAGCTTCGGGGCAGATACGCAGTATTTT. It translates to CASSFGADTQYF.

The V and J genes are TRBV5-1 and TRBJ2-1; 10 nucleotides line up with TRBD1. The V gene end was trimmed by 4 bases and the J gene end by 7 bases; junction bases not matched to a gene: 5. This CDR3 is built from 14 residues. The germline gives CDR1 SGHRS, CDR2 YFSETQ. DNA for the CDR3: TGCGCCAGCAGCATAGGACAGGGGGGGAATGAGCAGTTCTTC. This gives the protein CASSIGQGGNEQFF. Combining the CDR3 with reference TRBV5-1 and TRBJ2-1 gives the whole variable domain KAGVTQTPRYLIKTRGQQVTLSCSPISGHRSVSWYQQTPGQGLQFLFEYFSETQRNKGNFPGRFSGRQFSNSRSEMNVSTLELGDSALYLCASSIGQGGNEQFFGPGTRLTVL.

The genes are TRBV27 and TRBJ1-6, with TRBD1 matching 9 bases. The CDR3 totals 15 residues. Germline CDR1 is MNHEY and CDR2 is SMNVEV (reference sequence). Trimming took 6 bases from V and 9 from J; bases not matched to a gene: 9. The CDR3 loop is CASRGWDRVGSPLHF. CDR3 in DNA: TGTGCCAGCAGAGGCTGGGACAGGGTGGGTTCACCCCTCCACTTT.

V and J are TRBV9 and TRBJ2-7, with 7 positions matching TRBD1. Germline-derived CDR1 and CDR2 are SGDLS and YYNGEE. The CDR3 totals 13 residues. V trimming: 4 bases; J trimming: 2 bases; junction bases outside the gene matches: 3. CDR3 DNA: TGTGCCAGCAGCTCAGGGGGAGCCTACGAGCAGTACTTC. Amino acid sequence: CASSSGGAYEQYF.

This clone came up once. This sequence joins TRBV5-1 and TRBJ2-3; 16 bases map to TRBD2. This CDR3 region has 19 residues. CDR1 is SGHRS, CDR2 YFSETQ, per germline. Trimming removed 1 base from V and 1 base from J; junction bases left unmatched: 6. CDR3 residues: CASSLHGTSGGARTDTQYF. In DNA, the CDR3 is TGCGCCAGCAGCTTGCACGGGACTAGCGGGGGGGCGCGCACAGATACGCAGTATTTT.

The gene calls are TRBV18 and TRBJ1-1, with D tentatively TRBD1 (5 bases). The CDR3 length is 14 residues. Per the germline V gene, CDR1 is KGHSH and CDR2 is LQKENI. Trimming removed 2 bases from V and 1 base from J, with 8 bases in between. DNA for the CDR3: TGTGCCAGCTCACCAGTCAGGGAGAACACTGAAGCTTTCTTT. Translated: CASSPVRENTEAFF.

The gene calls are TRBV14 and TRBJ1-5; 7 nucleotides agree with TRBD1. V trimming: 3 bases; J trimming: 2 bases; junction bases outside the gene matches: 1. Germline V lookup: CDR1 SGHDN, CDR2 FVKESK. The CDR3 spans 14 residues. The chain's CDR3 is CASSQQGGNQPQHF. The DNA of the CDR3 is TGTGCCAGCAGCCAGCAGGGGGGCAATCAGCCCCAGCATTTT.

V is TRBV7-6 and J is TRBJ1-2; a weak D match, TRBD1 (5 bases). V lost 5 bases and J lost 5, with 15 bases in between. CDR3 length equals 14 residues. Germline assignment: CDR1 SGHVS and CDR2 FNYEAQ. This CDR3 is CASSPASGDYGYTF. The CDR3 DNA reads TGTGCCAGCAGCCCGGCGTCGGGGGATTATGGCTACACCTTC.

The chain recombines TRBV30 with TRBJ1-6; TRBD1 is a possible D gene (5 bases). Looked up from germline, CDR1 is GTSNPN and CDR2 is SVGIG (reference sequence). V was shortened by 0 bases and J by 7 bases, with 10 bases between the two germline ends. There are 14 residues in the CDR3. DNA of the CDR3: TGTGCCTGGAGTGTAACGGGGGGAAATTCACCCCTCCACTTT. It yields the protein CAWSVTGGNSPLHF. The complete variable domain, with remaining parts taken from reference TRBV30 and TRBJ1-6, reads SQTIHQWPATLVQPVGSPLSLECTVEGTSNPNLYWYRQAAGRGLQLLFYSVGIGQISSEVPQNLSASRPQDRQFILSSKKLLLSDSGFYLCAWSVTGGNSPLHFGNGTRLTVT.

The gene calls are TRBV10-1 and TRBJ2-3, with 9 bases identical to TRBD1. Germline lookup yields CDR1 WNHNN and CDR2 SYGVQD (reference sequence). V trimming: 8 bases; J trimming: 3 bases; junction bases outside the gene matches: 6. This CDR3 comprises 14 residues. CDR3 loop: CASAGQGLTDTQYF. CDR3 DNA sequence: TGCGCCAGCGCGGGACAGGGTTTGACAGATACGCAGTATTTT.

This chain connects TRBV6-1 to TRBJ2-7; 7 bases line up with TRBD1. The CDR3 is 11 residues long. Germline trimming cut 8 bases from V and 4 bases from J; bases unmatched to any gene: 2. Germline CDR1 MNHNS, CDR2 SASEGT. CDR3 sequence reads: CASGQAYEQYF. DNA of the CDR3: TGTGCCAGCGGACAGGCTTACGAGCAGTACTTC.

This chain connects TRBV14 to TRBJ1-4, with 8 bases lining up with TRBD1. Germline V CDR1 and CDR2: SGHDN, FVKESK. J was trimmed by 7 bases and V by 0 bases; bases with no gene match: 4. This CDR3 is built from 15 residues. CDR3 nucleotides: TGTGCCAGCAGCCAAGATCAGGGGGCTGGTGAAAAACTGTTTTTT. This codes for CASSQDQGAGEKLFF.

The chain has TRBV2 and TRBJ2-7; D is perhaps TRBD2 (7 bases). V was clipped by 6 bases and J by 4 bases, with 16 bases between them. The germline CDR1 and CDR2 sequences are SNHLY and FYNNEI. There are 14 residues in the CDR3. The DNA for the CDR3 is TGTGCCAGCAGGGATGGGGGGGCTGCGTACGAGCAGTACTTC. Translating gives CASRDGGAAYEQYF.

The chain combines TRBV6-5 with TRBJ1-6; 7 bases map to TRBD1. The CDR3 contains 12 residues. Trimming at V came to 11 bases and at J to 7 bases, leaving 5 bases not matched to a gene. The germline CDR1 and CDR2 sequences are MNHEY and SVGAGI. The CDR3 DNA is TGTGCCCTCTCCAGGGGGAATTCACCCCTCCACTTT. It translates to CALSRGNSPLHF.

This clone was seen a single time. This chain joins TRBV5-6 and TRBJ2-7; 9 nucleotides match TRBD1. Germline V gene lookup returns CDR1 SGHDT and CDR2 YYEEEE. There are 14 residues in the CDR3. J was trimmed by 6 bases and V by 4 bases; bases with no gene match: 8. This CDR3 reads CASSARTGVGEQYF. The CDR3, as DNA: TGTGCCAGCAGCGCCCGGACAGGGGTCGGCGAGCAGTACTTC.